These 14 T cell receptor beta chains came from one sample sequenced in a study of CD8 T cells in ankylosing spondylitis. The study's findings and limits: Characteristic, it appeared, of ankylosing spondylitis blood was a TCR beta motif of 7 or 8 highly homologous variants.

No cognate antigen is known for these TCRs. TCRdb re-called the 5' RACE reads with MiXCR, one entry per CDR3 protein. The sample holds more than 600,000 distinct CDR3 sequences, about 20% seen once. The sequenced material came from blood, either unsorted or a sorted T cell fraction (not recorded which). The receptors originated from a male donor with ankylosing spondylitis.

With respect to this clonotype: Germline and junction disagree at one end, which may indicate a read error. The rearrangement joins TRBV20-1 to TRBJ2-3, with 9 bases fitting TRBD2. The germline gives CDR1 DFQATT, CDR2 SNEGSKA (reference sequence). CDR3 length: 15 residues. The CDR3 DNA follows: TGCAGGGCTACCCGGACTAGCGCGGCTGTGGATACGCAGTATTTT. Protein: CRATRTSAAVDTQYF.

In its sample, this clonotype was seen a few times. CDR3 sequence (DNA): TGTGCCAGTAAGGGCGTGGGAGCCTCACCCCTCCACTTT. Its protein is CASKGVGASPLHF. This chain uses TRBV19 with TRBJ1-6; D unclear. With 7 bases removed from V and 10 bases from J, the gap between germline ends came to 14 bases. CDR3 size: 13 residues. Germline CDR1 is LNHDA and CDR2 is SQIVND (reference sequence).

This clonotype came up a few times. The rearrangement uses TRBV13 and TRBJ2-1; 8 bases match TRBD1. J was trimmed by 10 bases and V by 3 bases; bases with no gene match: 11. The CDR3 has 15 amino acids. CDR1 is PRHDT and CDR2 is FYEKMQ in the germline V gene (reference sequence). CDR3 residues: CASSFETGALREQFF. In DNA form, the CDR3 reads TGTGCCAGCAGCTTTGAGACAGGGGCCCTCAGGGAGCAGTTCTTC. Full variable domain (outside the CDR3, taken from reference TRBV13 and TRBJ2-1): AAGVIQSPRHLIKEKRETATLKCYPIPRHDTVYWYQQGPGQDPQFLISFYEKMQSDKGSIPDRFSAQQFSDYHSELNMSSLELGDSALYFCASSFETGALREQFFGPGTRLTVL.

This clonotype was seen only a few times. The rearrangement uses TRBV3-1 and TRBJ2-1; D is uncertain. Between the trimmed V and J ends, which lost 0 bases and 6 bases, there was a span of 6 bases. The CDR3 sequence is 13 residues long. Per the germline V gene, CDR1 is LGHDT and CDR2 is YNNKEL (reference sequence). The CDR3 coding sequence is TGTGCCAGCAGCCAAGATGGCGCCAATGAGCAGTTCTTC. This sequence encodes CASSQDGANEQFF.

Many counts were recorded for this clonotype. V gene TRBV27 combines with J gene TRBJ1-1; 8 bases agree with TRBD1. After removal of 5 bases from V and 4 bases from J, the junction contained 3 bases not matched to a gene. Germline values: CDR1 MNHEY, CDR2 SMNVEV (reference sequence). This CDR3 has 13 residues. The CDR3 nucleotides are TGTGCCAGCAGTCCAGGGGGCCTCACTGAAGCTTTCTTT. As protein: CASSPGGLTEAFF.

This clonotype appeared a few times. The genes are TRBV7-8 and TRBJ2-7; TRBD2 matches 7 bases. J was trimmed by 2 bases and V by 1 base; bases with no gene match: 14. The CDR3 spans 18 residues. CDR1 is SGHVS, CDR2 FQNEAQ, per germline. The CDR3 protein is CASSLGQAAGEVPYEQYF. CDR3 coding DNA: TGTGCCAGCAGCTTAGGCCAGGCCGCGGGGGAAGTACCCTACGAGCAGTACTTC.

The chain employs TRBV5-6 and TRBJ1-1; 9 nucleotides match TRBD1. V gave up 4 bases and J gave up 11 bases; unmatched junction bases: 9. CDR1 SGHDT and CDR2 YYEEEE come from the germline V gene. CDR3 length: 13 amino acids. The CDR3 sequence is CASSTRDRESAFF. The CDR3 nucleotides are TGTGCCAGCAGCACCCGGGACAGGGAATCGGCTTTCTTT.

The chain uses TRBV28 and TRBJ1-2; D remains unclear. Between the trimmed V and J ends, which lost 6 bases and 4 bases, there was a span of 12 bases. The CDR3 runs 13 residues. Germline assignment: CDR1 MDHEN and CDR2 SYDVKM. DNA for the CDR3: TGTGCCAGCAGCCCCGGGGAGAGCTATGGCTACACCTTC. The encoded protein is CASSPGESYGYTF.

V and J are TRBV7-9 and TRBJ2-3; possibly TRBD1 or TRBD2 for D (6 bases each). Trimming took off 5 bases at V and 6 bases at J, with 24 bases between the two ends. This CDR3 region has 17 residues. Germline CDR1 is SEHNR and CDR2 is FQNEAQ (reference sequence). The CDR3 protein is CASSLDVAGQGLDTQYF. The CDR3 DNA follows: TGTGCCAGCAGCCTAGACGTGGCGGGACAAGGCCTCGATACGCAGTATTTT.

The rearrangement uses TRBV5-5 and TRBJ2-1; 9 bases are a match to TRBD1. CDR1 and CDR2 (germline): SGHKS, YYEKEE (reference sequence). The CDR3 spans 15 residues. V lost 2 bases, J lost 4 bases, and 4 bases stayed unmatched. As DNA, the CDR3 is TGTGCCAGCAGCTTTGACAGGGGGTTTTACAATGAGCAGTTCTTC. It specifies CASSFDRGFYNEQFF.

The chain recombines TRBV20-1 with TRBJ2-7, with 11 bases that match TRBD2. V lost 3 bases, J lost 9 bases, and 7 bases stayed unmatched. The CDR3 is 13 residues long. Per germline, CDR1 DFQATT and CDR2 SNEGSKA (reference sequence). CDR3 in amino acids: CSASPTSGSGQYF. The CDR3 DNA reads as TGCAGTGCTAGTCCTACTAGCGGGAGTGGGCAGTACTTC.

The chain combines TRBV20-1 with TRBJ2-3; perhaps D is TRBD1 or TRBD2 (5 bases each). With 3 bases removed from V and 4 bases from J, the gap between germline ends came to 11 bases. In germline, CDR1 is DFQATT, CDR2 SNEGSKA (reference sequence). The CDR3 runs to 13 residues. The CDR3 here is CSARGEYPDTQYF. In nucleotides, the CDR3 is TGCAGTGCTAGGGGGGAGTACCCAGATACGCAGTATTTT.

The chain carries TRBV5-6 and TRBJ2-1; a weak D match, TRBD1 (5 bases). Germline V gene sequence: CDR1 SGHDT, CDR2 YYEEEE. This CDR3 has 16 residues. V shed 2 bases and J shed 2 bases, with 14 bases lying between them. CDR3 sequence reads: CASSFPRGDAYNEQFF. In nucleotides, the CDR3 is TGTGCCAGCAGCTTCCCTAGGGGCGATGCCTACAATGAGCAGTTCTTC.

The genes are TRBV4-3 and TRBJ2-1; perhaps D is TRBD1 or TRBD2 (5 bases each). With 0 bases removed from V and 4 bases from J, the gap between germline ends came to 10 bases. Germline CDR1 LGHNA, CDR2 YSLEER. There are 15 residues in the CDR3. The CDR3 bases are TGCGCCAGCAGCCAAGATGGGACGGGGTACAATGAGCAGTTCTTC. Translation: CASSQDGTGYNEQFF.